Below, one T cell receptor beta chain is given with its context. The data originate from a study of cytomegalovirus exposure and HLA in healthy donors. PCR primers comprised 60 Vbeta and 13 Jbeta primers. Clones were sequenced by immunoSEQ multiplex PCR, and TCRdb holds only the in-frame ones, with some missing. The data show about 150,000 clones, with 74% seen just once and about 2.1% held by the top ten. V lost 4 bases and J lost 2; bases outside the gene matches: 11. The CDR3 contains 17 residues. CDR1 is SGHNT and CDR2 is YYREEE in the germline V gene (reference sequence). The genes are TRBV5-4 and TRBJ2-3; 9 nucleotides match TRBD2. Material for sequencing was PBMCs. The source is a man aged 25 to 40 in good health and CMV-seronegative. Here the CDR3 reads CASSQLKRGESTDTQYF. Here the CDR3 DNA reads TGTGCCAGCAGCCAATTGAAGCGGGGGGAATCCACAGATACGCAGTATTTT.